This TCR beta chain was recorded in a study of cytomegalovirus exposure and HLA in healthy donors. The PCR employed 60 Vbeta primers together with 13 Jbeta primers. Assay: immunoSEQ multiplex PCR; the TCRdb copy retains only in-frame clones and omits some. This sample has 160,000 or so clones; around three quarters occur once, and the top ten carry 5.7%. Germline values: CDR1 SGHRS, CDR2 YFSETQ. The CDR3 is made up of 14 amino acids. The ends were cut back, 0 bases at V and 2 bases at J, with 6 bases in the middle. This clone turned up a few times. Antigen unknown. Other DNA sequences in the same sample also yield this CDR3. The study, taken as a whole, reports: In a later analysis, at a false discovery rate of 0.05, 17,000 or so TCR beta sequences were associated with HLA alleles. Based on reports, TCR beta sequences accurately predicted HLA-A and HLA-B alleles for most subjects.

The chain links TRBV5-1 to TRBJ1-5; D not resolved. The sample comprised PBMCs. The receptor was isolated from a middle-aged man in good health and CMV-seronegative. The CDR3, as DNA: TGCGCCAGCAGCTTGGAAGGAGGCAATCAGCCCCAGCATTTT. The encoded protein is CASSLEGGNQPQHF. The whole variable domain, filled in from reference TRBV5-1 and TRBJ1-5, reads KAGVTQTPRYLIKTRGQQVTLSCSPISGHRSVSWYQQTPGQGLQFLFEYFSETQRNKGNFPGRFSGRQFSNSRSEMNVSTLELGDSALYLCASSLEGGNQPQHFGDGTRLSIL.